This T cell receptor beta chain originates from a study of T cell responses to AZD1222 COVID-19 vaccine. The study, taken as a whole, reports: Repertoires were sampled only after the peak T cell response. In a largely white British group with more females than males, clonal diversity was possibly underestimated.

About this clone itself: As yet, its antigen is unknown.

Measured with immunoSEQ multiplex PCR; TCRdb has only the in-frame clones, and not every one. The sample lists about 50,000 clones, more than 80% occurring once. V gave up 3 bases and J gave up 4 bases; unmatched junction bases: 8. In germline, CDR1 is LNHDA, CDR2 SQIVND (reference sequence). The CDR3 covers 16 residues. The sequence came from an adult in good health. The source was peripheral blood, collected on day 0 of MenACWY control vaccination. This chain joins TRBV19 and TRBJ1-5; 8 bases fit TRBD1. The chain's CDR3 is CASSIPGQGKNQPQHF. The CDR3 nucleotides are TGTGCCAGTAGTATCCCCGGACAGGGCAAAAATCAGCCCCAGCATTTT.